This TCR beta chain comes out of a study of post-analysis software for immune sequencing data. The authors incorporated unique molecular identifiers into the TCR beta cDNA libraries. TCRdb redid the calling of the PCR reads with MiXCR, one entry per CDR3 protein. Of 450,000 or so distinct CDR3 sequences detected, roughly 46% appear once; the ten largest clones hold over 10%. Sequenced input: blood. This TCR came from a girl aged 10-17 years with multiple sclerosis.

The CDR3, as DNA: TGTGCCAGCAGCGTAGGGGGGTCAGTCTACGAGCAGTACTTC. This translates into CASSVGGSVYEQYF. This chain joins TRBV9 and TRBJ2-7, with D perhaps matching TRBD1 or TRBD2 (5 bases each). The CDR3 is made up of 14 amino acids. V dropped 0 bases and J dropped 3 bases, with 10 bases sitting between them. Germline V gives CDR1 SGDLS, CDR2 YYNGEE.